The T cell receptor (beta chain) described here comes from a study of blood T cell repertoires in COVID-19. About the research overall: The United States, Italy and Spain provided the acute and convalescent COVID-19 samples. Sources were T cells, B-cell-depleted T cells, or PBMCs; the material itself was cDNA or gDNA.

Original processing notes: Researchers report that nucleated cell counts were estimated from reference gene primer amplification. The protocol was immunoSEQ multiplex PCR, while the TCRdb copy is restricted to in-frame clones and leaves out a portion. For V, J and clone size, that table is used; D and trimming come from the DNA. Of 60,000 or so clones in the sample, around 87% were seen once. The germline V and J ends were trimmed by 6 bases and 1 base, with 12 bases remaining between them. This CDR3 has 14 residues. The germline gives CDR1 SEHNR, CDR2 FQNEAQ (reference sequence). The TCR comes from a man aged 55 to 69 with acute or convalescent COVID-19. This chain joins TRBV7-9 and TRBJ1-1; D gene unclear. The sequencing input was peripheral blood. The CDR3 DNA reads TGTGCCAGCAGTTCCCACAGAGCGAACACTGAAGCTTTCTTT. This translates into CASSSHRANTEAFF.